This T cell receptor beta chain was documented in a study of blood T cell repertoires in COVID-19. Profiling relied on immunoSEQ multiplex PCR, and the TCRdb table lists in-frame clones only, not all of them. This table holds about 200,000 clones, 70% to 90% found once. With 6 bases removed from V and 4 bases from J, the gap between germline ends came to 22 bases. Germline values: CDR1 LNHDA, CDR2 SQIVND (reference sequence). The CDR3 covers 17 residues. The chain is built from TRBV19 and TRBJ1-5, with TRBD1 as a possible D gene (5 bases). The clonotype originates from a woman older than 75 with acute or convalescent COVID-19. Input material: peripheral blood. CDR3 protein: CASRPRGKGNHNQPQHF. In nucleotides, the CDR3 is TGTGCCAGTAGACCCCGGGGGAAGGGGAATCATAATCAGCCCCAGCATTTT.